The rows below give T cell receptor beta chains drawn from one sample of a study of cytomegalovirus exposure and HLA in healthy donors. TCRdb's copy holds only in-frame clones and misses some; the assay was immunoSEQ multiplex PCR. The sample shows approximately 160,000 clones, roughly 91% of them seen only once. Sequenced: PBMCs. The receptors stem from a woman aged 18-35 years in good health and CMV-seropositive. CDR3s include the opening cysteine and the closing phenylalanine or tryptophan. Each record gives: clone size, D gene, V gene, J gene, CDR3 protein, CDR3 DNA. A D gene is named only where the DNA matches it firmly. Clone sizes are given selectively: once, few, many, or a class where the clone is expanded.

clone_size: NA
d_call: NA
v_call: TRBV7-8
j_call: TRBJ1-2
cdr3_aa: CASSSSGTSGYTF
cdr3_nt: TGTGCCAGCAGTTCGTCCGGGACAAGCGGCTACACCTTC

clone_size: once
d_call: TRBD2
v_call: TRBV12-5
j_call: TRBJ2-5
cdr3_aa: CASGLQSGGSEETQYF
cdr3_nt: TGTGCTAGTGGTTTGCAAAGCGGGGGGTCCGAAGAGACCCAGTACTTC

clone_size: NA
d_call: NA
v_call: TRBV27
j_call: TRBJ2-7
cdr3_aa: CASTYPSSPLTGSYEQYF
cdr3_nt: TGTGCCAGCACCTACCCATCATCTCCCCTTACGGGCTCCTACGAGCAGTACTTC

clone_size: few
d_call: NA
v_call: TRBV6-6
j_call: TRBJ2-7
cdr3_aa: CASSLRQALNYEQYF
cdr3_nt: TGTGCCAGCAGCCTCAGACAGGCGCTTAACTACGAGCAGTACTTC

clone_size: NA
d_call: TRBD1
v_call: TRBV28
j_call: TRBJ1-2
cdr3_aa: CASSPQTGGDYGYTF
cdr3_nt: TGTGCCAGCAGTCCTCAGACAGGGGGTGACTATGGCTACACCTTC

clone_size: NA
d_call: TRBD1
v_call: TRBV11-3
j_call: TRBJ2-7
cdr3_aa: CASSFRTGGLGQYF
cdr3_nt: TGTGCCAGCAGCTTCCGGACAGGGGGCTTAGGGCAGTACTTC

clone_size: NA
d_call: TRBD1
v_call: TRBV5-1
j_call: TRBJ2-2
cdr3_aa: CASSTGQGHTGELFF
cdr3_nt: TGCGCCAGCAGCACGGGACAGGGACACACCGGGGAGCTGTTTTTT

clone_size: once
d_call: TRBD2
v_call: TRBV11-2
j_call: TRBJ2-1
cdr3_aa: CASSSPSGPYNEQFF
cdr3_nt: TGTGCCAGCAGCTCACCTAGCGGGCCGTACAATGAGCAGTTCTTC

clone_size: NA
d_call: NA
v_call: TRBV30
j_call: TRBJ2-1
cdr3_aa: CAWSVAPTFAILGNEQFF
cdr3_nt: TGTGCCTGGAGTGTGGCCCCGACTTTCGCGATCCTAGGCAATGAGCAGTTCTTC

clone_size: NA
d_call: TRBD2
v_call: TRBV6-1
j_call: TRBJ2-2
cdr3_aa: CASSESSGRAGAGELFF
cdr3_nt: TGTGCCAGCAGTGAGAGTAGCGGGAGGGCCGGGGCCGGGGAGCTGTTTTTT

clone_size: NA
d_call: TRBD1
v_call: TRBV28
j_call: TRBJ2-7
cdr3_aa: CASSREGQGEYF
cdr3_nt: TGTGCCAGCAGCAGAGAAGGACAGGGCGAATACTTC

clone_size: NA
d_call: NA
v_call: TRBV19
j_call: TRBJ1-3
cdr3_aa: CASSGDSSGNTIYF
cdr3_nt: TGTGCCAGTAGTGGAGATAGCTCTGGAAACACCATATATTTT

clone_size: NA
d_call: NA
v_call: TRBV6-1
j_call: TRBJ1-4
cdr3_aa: CASSEGQGGYEKLFF
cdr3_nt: TGTGCCAGCAGTGAAGGGCAGGGTGGCTATGAAAAACTGTTTTTT

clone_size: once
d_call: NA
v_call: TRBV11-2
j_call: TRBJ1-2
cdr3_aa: CASSSALSANYGYTF
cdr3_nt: TGTGCCAGCAGCTCCGCGCTGTCGGCTAACTATGGCTACACCTTC

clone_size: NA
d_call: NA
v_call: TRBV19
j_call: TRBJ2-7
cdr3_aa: CASSNREGMGHYEQYF
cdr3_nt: TGTGCCAGTAGTAACCGTGAGGGTATGGGACACTACGAGCAGTACTTC

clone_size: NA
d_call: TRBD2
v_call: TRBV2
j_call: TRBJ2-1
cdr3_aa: CASSRQGTSSPRYNEQFF
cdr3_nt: TGTGCCAGCAGTCGCCAGGGGACTAGCTCACCTCGTTACAATGAGCAGTTCTTC

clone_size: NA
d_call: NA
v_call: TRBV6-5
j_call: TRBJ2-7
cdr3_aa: CASSYAGDGYEQYF
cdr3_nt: TGTGCCAGCAGTTACGCCGGGGATGGTTACGAGCAGTACTTC

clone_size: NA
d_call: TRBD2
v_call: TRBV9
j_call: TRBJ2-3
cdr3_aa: CASSALAGVSSDTQYF
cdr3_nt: TGTGCCAGCAGCGCCCTAGCGGGAGTTTCATCAGATACGCAGTATTTT

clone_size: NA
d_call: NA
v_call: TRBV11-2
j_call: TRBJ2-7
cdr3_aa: CASSPIRRDRSYEQYF
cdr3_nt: TGTGCCAGCAGCCCCATTCGCCGGGATCGCTCCTACGAGCAGTACTTC

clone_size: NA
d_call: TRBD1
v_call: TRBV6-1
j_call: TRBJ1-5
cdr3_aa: CASSENRGSSQPQHF
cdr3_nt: TGTGCCAGCAGTGAAAACAGGGGGTCGAGTCAGCCCCAGCATTTT

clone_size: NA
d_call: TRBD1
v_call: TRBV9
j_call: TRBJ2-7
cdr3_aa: CASSAGQENEQYF
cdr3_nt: TGTGCCAGCAGCGCGGGACAGGAGAACGAGCAGTACTTC

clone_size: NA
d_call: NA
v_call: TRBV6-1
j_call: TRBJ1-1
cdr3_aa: CASSEAGVTEAFF
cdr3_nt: TGTGCCAGCAGTGAAGCAGGGGTTACTGAAGCTTTCTTT

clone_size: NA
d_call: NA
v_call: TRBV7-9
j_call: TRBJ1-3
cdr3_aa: CASSLAAAASGNTIYF
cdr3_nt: TGTGCCAGCAGCTTAGCAGCGGCAGCCTCTGGAAACACCATATATTTT

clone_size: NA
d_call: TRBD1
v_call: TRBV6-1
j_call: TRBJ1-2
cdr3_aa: CASSEIGDRGIGYTF
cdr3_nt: TGTGCCAGCAGTGAAATTGGGGACAGGGGAATTGGCTACACCTTC

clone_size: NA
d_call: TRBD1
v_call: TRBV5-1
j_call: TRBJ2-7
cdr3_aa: CASSLDLSGGGGEQYF
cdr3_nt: TGCGCCAGCAGCTTGGATCTCTCAGGGGGCGGAGGCGAGCAGTACTTC

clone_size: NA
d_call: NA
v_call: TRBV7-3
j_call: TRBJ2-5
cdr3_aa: CASSLQGKGEETQYF
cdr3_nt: TGTGCCAGCAGCTTACAGGGGAAAGGCGAAGAGACCCAGTACTTC

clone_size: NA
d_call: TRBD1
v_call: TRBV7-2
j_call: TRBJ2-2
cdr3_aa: CASSLVRTGVGTGELFF
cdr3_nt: TGTGCCAGCAGCTTAGTTCGGACAGGGGTAGGGACCGGGGAGCTGTTTTTT

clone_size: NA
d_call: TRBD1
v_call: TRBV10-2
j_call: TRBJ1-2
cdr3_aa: CASGIDRAFNYGYTF
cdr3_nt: TGCGCCAGCGGAATTGACAGGGCGTTTAACTATGGCTACACCTTC

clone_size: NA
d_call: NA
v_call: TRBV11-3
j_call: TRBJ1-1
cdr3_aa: CASSFPQGMNTEAFF
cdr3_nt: TGTGCCAGCAGCTTCCCACAGGGCATGAACACTGAAGCTTTCTTT

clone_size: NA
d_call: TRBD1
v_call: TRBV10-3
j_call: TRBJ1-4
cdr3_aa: CAISESGTGNEKLFF
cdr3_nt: TGTGCCATCAGTGAGTCTGGGACAGGGAATGAAAAACTGTTTTTT

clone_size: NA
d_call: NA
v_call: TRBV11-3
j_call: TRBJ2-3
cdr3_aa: CASSKPAGPDTQYF
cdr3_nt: TGTGCCAGCAGCAAACCGGCGGGACCCGATACGCAGTATTTT

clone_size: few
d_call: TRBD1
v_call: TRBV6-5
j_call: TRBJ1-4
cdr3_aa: CASSYRGQGNEKLFF
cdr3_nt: TGTGCCAGCAGTTACCGTGGACAGGGTAATGAAAAACTGTTTTTT

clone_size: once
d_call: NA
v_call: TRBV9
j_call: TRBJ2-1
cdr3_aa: CASSPHSKNEQFF
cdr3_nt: TGTGCCAGCAGCCCTCACTCGAAAAATGAGCAGTTCTTC

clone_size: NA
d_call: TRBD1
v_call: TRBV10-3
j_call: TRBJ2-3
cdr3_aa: CATSDRGTDTQYF
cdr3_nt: TGTGCCACCAGTGACAGGGGGACAGATACGCAGTATTTT

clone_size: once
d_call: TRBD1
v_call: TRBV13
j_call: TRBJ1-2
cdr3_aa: CASSLDRASLDYGYTF
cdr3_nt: TGTGCCAGCAGCCTCGACAGGGCTTCCCTTGACTATGGCTACACCTTC

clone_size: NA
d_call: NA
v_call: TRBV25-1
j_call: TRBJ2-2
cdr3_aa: CASSWENAGELFF
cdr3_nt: TGTGCCAGCAGTTGGGAGAACGCCGGGGAGCTGTTTTTT

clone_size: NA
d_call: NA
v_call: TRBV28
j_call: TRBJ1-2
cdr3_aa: CASTETGVYGYTF
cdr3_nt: TGTGCCAGCACCGAGACAGGAGTCTATGGCTACACCTTC

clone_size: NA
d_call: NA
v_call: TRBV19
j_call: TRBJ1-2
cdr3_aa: CASSAGELVSYGYTF
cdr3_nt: TGTGCCAGTTCGGCAGGGGAGCTCGTATCCTATGGCTACACCTTC

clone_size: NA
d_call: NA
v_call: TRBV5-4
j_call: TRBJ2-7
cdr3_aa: CASSPDPGSSSYEQYF
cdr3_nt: TGTGCCAGCAGCCCAGACCCCGGGTCCAGCTCCTACGAGCAGTACTTC

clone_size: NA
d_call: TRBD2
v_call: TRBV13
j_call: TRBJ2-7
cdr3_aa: CASSLSREAGATYEQYF
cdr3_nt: TGTGCCAGCAGCCTCTCTCGGGAAGCGGGAGCGACCTACGAGCAGTACTTC

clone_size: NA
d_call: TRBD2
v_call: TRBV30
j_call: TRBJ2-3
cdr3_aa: CAWSGGFTDTQYF
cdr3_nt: TGTGCCTGGTCGGGGGGATTCACAGATACGCAGTATTTT

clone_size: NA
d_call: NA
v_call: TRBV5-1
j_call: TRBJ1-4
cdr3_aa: CASSPGHFNEKLFF
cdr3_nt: TGCGCCAGCAGTCCGGGACACTTTAATGAAAAACTGTTTTTT

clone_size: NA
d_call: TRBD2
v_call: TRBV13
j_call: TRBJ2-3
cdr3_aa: CASSISGRGITDTQYF
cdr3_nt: TGTGCCAGCAGCATCAGCGGGAGGGGAATTACAGATACGCAGTATTTT

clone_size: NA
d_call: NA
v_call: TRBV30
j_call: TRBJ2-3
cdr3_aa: CAWSPPLAWATDTQYF
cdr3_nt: TGTGCCTGGAGTCCCCCCTTAGCGTGGGCGACAGATACGCAGTATTTT

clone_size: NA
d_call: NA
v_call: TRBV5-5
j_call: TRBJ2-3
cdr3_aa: CASSSSTSTDTQYF
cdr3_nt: TGTGCCAGCAGCTCCAGTACCAGCACAGATACGCAGTATTTT

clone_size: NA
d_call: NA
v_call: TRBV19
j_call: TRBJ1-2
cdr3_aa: CASSASSGFQSYGYTF
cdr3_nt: TGTGCCAGTAGTGCTTCCTCAGGCTTCCAGAGCTATGGCTACACCTTC

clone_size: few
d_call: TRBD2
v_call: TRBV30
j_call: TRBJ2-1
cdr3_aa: CAWIRGGSGAEQFF
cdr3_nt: TGTGCCTGGATCCGTGGCGGGAGCGGAGCTGAGCAGTTCTTC

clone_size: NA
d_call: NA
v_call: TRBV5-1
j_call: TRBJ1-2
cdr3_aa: CASSLDGTFNYGYTF
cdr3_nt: TGCGCCAGCAGCTTGGACGGGACATTTAACTATGGCTACACCTTC

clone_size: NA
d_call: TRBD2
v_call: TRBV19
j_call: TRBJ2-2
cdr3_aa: CASSIGPLAGGGGGELFF
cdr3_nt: TGTGCCAGTAGTATAGGCCCACTAGCGGGAGGCGGCGGCGGGGAGCTGTTTTTT

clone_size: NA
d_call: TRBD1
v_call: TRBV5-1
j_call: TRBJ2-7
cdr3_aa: CASSHSQGVGEQYF
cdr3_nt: TGCGCCAGCAGCCACTCACAGGGGGTGGGCGAGCAGTACTTC

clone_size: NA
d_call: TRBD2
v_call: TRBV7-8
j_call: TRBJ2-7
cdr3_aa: CASSWTSGSYEQYF
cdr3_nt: TGTGCCAGCAGCTGGACTAGCGGGAGTTACGAGCAGTACTTC

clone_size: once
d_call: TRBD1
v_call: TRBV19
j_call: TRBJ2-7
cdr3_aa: CASSTGQGGYEQYF
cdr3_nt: TGTGCCAGTAGTACCGGACAGGGGGGATACGAGCAGTACTTC

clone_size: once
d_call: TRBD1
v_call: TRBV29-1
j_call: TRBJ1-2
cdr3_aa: CSVETGGDGYTF
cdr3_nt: TGCAGCGTTGAAACAGGGGGCGATGGCTACACCTTC